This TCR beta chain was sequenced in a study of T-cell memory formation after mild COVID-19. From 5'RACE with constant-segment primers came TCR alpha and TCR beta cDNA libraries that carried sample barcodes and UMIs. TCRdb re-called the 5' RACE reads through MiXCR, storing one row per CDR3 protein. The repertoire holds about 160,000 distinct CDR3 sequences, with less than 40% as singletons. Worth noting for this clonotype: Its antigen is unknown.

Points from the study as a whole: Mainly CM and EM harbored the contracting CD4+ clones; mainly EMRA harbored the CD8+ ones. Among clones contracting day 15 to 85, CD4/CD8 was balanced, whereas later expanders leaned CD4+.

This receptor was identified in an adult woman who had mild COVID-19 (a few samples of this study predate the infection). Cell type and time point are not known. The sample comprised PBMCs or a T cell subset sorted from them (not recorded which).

CDR3 residues: CASTTRGWDRGYTF. DNA of the CDR3: TGTGCCAGCACTACCCGGGGCTGGGATAGAGGCTACACCTTC. V gene TRBV7-9 combines with J gene TRBJ1-2; maybe TRBD1 (5 bases). The CDR3 covers 14 residues. Germline V gene sequence: CDR1 SEHNR, CDR2 FQNEAQ (reference sequence). V was trimmed by 7 bases and J by 8 bases, leaving 20 bases between them.